Detailed here is one T cell receptor (beta chain). The antigen it binds to is not known. Base qualities are not at hand, and no much larger clone is one base apart. V is clipped by 9 bases and J by 7 bases, and the sequence between their germline boundaries is 16 bases long. The germline V gene (reference sequence) supplies CDR1 LNHDA and CDR2 SQIVND. The CDR3, from cysteine to phenylalanine, totals 13 residues. CDR3 DNA is the only sequence kept; it has 39 bases, read in frame from the first base. The library was prepared using the immunoSEQ multiplex PCR assay. Sourced from immuneACCESS, this table was stored by TCRdb with only in-frame sequences that have V and J called. A share of the clones is absent; for the studies checked, an unresolved V gene accounts for under half, and the remainder has no known explanation. The sample records 65,000 to 85,000 clones, 94% of which are singletons. The ten largest clones add up to more than 0.75% of the sample.

This sample is part of a study of T cell changes during pregnancy in multiple sclerosis (dated by TCRdb to between 2018 and 2021). Turning to the overall study: The study looked at changes in the T cell repertoire across pregnancy in women with multiple sclerosis.

Sequenced here: peripheral blood, sampled in the second trimester of pregnancy. The TCR sequence derives from a female donor in good health, enrolled as a control in a pregnancy study. Rearrangement joined TRBV19 to TRBJ1-5; the D gene is possibly TRBD1, with 6 bases matching. CDR3 loop: CASQGQVEQPQHF. The nucleotide sequence is TGTGCCAGCCAGGGGCAGGTTGAGCAGCCCCAGCATTTT.